These 4 T cell receptor beta chains were sequenced from one sample in a study of cytomegalovirus exposure and HLA in healthy donors. This PCR relied on a set of 60 Vbeta primers and 13 Jbeta primers. TCRdb's copy holds only in-frame clones and misses some; the assay was immunoSEQ multiplex PCR. Among tens of thousands of clones listed, just over 70% were seen once. The specimen sequenced was PBMCs. The receptors were gathered from a man aged 55 to 70 in good health and CMV-seronegative.

This rearrangement joins TRBV7-2 to TRBJ2-5, with 7 positions matching TRBD2. After removal of 1 base from V and 7 bases from J, the junction contained 12 bases not matched to a gene. The CDR3 is 16 amino acids. Germline V CDR1 and CDR2: SGHTA, FQGNSA. CDR3 protein: CASSLVLAEPGRTQYF. CDR3 in DNA: TGTGCCAGCAGCTTAGTCCTAGCGGAGCCAGGGAGGACCCAGTACTTC.

This clone has just a few counts. This sequence joins TRBV18 and TRBJ1-2; 10 positions agree with TRBD1. The CDR3 is 16 residues long. Per the germline V gene, CDR1 is KGHSH and CDR2 is LQKENI. The junction had 7 bases not matched to a gene; V was cut back by 6 bases and J by 0 bases. The CDR3 nucleotides are TGTGCCAGCTCCGAGACAGGGGGCACTTCTAACTATGGCTACACCTTC. It is translated as CASSETGGTSNYGYTF.

This clone was seen only once. The genes are TRBV15 and TRBJ1-6; D is ambiguous. With 3 bases removed from V and 9 bases from J, the gap between germline ends came to 18 bases. The germline V gene has CDR1 LNHNV and CDR2 YYDKDF (reference sequence). The CDR3 runs 16 residues. The CDR3 sequence: CATSRAVAARGSPLHF. The DNA of the CDR3 is TGTGCCACCAGCAGGGCTGTGGCAGCTCGGGGTTCACCCCTCCACTTT.

This clone has a single count. At one end, the junction sequence differs from germline, possibly due to a read error. The rearrangement joins TRBV6-5 to TRBJ2-3, with TRBD2 identical over 8 bases. Germline V gene sequence: CDR1 MNHEY, CDR2 SVGAGI. The CDR3 has 15 amino acids. CDR3: CASSPTGGAGDAQYF. DNA of the CDR3: TGTGCCAGCAGCCCGACGGGGGGGGCCGGAGATGCGCAGTATTTT.